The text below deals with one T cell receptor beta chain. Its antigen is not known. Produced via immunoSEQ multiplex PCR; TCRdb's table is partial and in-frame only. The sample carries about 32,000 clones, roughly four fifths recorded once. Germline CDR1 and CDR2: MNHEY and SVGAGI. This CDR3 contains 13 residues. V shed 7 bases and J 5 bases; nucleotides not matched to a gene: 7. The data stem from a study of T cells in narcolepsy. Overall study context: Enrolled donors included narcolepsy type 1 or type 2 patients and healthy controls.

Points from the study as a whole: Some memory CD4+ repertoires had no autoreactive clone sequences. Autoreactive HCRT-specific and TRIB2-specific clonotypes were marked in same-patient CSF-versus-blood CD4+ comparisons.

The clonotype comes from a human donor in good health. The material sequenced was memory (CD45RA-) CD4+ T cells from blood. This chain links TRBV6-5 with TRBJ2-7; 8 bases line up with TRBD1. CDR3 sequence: CASNIQGDHEQYF. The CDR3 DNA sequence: TGTGCCAGCAACATACAGGGGGACCACGAGCAGTACTTC.